This entry concerns a single T cell receptor (beta chain). Its specificity is unknown. CDR1 is MNHEY and CDR2 is SMNVEV in the germline V gene (reference sequence). The CDR3 has 13 residues. With V trimmed by 3 bases and J by 9 bases, 4 bases remained unmatched. This record belongs to a study of beta chain features in type 1 diabetes. The study's findings and limits: Type 1 diabetes patients showed a moderate but significant shortening of TCRB CDR3s in all four CD4+ subsets. In these data, an HLA type influence on TCRB rearrangement remained unresolved.

The study reverse transcribed the entire isolated RNA, so it sequenced expressed TCRB transcripts. TCRdb keeps only in-frame clones here, not all; method: immunoSEQ multiplex PCR. The profile shows around 650,000 clones, roughly 12% of them singletons. V gene TRBV27 combines with J gene TRBJ1-5, with 8 bases lining up with TRBD1. Sequenced sample: naive CD4+ T cells from blood. The receptor was derived from a man aged 30 to 39 with type 1 diabetes. This CDR3 reads CASSFGGTGPQHF. The DNA of the CDR3 is TGTGCCAGCAGTTTTGGTGGGACAGGGCCCCAGCATTTT.